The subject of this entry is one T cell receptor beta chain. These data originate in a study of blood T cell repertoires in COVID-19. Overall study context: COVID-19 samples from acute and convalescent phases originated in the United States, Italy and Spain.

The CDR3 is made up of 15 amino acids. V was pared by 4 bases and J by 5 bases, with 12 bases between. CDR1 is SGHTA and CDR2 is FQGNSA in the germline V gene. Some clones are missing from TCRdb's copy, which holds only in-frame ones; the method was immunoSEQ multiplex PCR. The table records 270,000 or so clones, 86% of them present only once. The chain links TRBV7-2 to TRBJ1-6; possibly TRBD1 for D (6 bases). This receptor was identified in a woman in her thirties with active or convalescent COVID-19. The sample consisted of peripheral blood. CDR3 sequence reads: CASSSITGNNSPLHF. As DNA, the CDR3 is TGTGCCAGCAGCTCTATAACAGGGAATAATTCACCCCTCCACTTT.